This record looks at one T cell receptor (beta chain) sequence and its context. This clone may be a read error of a much larger clone one base away. Time point defined: persistent/refractory GD, antithyroid drugs over 5 years with positive TRAb. The TCR library was made from RNA extracted from PBMCs. An endocrinology department in Xi'an, China, recruited the patients. The sample comes from a study of regulatory T cells in long-lasting Graves disease. Per the germline V gene, CDR1 is SGHAT and CDR2 is FQDESV (reference sequence). The CDR3 has 13 amino acids. For TCR beta, libraries came from iRepertoire HTBI primers and Arm-PCR of CDR3 regions. TCRdb passed the multiplex PCR reads through MiXCR, listing each CDR3 protein once. Here the sample spans 400,000 or so distinct CDR3 sequences, around 20% being singletons.

Sequencing used peripheral blood mononuclear cells (PBMCs), obtained when the disease was refractory, from a patient treated with antithyroid drugs. This receptor was obtained from a female donor with Graves disease. The V gene is TRBV11-1, the J gene TRBJ1-1, with D possibly TRBD1 on 5 matching bases. The CDR3 protein is CASSFAQDTEASF. The CDR3, as DNA: TGTGCCAGCAGCTTCGCGCAGGACACTGAAGCTTCCTTT.